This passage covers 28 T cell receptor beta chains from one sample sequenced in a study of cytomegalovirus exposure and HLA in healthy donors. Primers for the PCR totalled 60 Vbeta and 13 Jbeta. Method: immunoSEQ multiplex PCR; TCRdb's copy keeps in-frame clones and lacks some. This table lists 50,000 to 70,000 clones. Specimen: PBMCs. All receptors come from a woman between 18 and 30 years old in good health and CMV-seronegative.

Here the CDR3 reads CAWSGSRTGNTGELFF. In DNA, the CDR3 is TGTGCCTGGAGTGGTTCCCGGACAGGGAACACCGGGGAGCTGTTTTTT. The chain has TRBV30 and TRBJ2-2, with 7 bases that match TRBD1. The germline V gene has CDR1 GTSNPN and CDR2 SVGIG (reference sequence). V dropped 1 base and J dropped 1; count of bases not matched to a gene: 6. The CDR3 is made up of 16 amino acids.

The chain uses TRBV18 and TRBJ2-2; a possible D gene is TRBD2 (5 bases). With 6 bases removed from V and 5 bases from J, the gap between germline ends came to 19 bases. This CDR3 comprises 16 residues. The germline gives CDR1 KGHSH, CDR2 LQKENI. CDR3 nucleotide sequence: TGTGCCAGCTCGTCCCTCGGGGTAGCCGCGACCGGGGAGCTGTTTTTT. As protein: CASSSLGVAATGELFF.

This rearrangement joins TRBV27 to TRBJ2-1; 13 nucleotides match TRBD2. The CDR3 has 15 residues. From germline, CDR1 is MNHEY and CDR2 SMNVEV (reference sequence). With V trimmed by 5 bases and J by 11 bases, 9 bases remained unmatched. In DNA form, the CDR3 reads TGTGCCAGCAGTACTCGGACTAGCGGGGGTTGGAAGCAGTTCTTC. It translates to CASSTRTSGGWKQFF.

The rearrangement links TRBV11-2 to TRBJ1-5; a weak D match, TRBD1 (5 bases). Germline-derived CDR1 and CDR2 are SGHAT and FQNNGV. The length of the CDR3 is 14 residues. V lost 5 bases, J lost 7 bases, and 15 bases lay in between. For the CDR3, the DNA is TGTGCCAGCAGCCCGGAAGGGGTGGGACAGCCCCAGCATTTT. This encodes CASSPEGVGQPQHF.

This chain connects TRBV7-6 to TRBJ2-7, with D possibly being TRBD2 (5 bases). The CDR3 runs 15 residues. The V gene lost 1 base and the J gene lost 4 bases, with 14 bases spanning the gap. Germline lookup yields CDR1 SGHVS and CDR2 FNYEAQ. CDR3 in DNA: TGTGCCAGCAGCTTAGGCACAGCGGAGAGATACGAGCAGTACTTC. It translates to CASSLGTAERYEQYF.

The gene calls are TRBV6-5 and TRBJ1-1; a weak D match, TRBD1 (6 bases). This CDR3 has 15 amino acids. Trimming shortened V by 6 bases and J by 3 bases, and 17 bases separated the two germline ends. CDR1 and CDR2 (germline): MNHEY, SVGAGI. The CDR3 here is CASRGKVGGDTEAFF. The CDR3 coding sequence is TGTGCCAGCAGGGGAAAAGTAGGGGGGGACACTGAAGCTTTCTTT.

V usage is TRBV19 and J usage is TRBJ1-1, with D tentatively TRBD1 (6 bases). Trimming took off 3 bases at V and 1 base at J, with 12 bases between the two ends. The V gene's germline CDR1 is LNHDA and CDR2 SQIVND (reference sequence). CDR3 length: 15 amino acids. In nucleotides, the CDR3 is TGTGCCAGTAGTATCACCTCGACAGGGAACACTGAAGCTTTCTTT. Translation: CASSITSTGNTEAFF.

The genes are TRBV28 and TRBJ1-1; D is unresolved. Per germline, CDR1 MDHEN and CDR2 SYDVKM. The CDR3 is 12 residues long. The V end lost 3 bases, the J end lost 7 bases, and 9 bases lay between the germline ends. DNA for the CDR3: TGTGCCAGCAGTTTGGAGGCCTATGAAGCTTTCTTT. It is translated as CASSLEAYEAFF.

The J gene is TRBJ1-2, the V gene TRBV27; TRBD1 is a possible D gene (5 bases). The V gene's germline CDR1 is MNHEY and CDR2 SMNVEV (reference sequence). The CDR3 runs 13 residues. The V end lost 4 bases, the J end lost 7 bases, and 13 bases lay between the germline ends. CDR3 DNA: TGTGCCAGCAGTTCCCGGGGAGGGGTTGGCTACACCTTC. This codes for CASSSRGGVGYTF.

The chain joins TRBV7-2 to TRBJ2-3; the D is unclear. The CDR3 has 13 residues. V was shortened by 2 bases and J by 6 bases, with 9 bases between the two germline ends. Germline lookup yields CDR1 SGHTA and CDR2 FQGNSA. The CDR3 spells CASSLTPPDTQYF. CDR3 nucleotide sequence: TGTGCCAGCAGCTTAACACCCCCGGATACGCAGTATTTT.

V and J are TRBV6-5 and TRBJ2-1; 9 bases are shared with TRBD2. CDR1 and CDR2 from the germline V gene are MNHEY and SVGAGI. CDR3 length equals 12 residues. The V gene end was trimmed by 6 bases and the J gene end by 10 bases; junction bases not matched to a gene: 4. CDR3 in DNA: TGTGCCAGCAGCCAGCTAGCGGGAGAGCAGTTCTTC. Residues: CASSQLAGEQFF.

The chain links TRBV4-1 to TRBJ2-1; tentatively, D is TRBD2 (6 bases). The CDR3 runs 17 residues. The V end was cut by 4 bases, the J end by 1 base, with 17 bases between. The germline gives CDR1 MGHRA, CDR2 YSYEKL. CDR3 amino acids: CASSLTQGLASYNEQFF. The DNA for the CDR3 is TGCGCCAGCAGCCTTACCCAAGGGCTAGCGTCCTACAATGAGCAGTTCTTC.

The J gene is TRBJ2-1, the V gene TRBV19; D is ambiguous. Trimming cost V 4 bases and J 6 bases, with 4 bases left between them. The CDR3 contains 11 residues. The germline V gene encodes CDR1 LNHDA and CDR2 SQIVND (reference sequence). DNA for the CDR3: TGTGCCAGTAGTAGACTCAATGAGCAGTTCTTC. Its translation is CASSRLNEQFF.

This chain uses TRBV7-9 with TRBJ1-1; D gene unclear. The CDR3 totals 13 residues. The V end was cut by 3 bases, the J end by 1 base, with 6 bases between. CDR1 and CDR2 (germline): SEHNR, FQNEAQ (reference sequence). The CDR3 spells CASSFRQNTEAFF. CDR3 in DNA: TGTGCCAGCAGCTTCCGACAGAACACTGAAGCTTTCTTT.

The CDR3 protein is CASSYRGNEQFF. CDR3 in DNA: TGTGCCAGCAGTTACCGAGGGAATGAGCAGTTCTTC. The chain carries TRBV6-6 and TRBJ2-1; perhaps TRBD2 as D (5 bases). Trimming took off 2 bases at V and 7 bases at J, with 6 bases between the two ends. This CDR3 comprises 12 residues. Germline V CDR1 and CDR2: MNHNY, SVGAGI (reference sequence).

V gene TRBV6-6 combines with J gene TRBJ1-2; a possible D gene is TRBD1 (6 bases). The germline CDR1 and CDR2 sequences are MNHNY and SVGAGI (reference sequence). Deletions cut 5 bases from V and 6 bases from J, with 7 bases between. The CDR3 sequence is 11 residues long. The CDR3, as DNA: TGTGCCAGCAGTAACAGGGATGGCTACACCTTC. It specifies CASSNRDGYTF.

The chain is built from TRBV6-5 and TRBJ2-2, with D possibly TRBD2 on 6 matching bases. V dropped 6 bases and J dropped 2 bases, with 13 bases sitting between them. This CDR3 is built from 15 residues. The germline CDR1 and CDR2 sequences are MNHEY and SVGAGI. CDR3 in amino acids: CASRLSGVNTGELFF. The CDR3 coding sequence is TGTGCCAGCAGATTGTCGGGAGTTAACACCGGGGAGCTGTTTTTT.

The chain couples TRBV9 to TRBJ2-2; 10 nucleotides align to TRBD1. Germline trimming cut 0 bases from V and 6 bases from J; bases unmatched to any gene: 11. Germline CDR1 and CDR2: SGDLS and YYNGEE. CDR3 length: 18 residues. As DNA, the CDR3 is TGTGCCAGCAGCGTAGACCTCCGGGACAGGGGAGGTGCCGGGGAGCTGTTTTTT. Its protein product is CASSVDLRDRGGAGELFF.

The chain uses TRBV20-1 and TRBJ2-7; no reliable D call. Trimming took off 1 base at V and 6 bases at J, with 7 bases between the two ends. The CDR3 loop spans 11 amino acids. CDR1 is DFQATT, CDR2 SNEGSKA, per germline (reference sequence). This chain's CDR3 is CSARVESEQYF. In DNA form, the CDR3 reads TGCAGTGCTAGAGTGGAGAGCGAGCAGTACTTC.

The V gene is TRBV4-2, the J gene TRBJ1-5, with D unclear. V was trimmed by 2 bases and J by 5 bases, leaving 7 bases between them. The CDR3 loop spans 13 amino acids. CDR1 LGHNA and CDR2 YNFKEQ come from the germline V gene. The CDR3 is CASSQLLDQPQHF. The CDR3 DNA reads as TGTGCCAGCAGCCAACTGCTAGATCAGCCCCAGCATTTT.

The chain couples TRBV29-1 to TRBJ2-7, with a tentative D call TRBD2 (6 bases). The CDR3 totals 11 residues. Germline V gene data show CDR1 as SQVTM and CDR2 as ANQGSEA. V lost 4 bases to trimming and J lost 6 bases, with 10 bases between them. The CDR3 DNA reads TGCAGCGTTGTTTGGCGGGGCGAGCAGTACTTC. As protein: CSVVWRGEQYF.

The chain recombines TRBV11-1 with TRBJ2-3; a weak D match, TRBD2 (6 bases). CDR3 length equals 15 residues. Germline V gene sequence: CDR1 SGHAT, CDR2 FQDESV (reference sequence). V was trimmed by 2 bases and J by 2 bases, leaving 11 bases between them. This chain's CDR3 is CASSLIGGYTDTQYF. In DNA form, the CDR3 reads TGTGCCAGCAGCTTAATTGGGGGGTACACAGATACGCAGTATTTT.

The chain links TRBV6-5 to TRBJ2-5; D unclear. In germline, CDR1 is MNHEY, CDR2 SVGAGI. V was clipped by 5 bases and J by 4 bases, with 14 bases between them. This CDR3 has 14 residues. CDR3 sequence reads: CASSVSAVPETQYF. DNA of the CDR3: TGTGCCAGCAGTGTCTCCGCGGTACCAGAGACCCAGTACTTC.

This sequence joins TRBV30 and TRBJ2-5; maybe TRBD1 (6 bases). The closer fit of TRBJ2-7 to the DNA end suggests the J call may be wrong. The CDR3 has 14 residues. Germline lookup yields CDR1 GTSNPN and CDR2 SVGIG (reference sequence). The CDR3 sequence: CAWSSEQGPYEQYF. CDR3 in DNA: TGTGCCTGGAGTTCGGAACAGGGTCCCTACGAGCAGTACTTC.

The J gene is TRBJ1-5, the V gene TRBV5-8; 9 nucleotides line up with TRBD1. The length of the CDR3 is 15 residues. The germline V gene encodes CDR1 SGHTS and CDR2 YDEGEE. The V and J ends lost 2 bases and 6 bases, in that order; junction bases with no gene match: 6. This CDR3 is CASSLPGQGGQPQHF. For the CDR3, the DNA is TGTGCCAGCAGCTTACCGGGACAGGGAGGTCAGCCCCAGCATTTT.

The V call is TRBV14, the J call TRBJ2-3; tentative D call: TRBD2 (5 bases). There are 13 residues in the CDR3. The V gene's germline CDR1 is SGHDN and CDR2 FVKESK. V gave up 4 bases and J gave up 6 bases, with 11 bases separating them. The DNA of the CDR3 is TGTGCCAGCAGCCTCGACTATTTCGATACGCAGTATTTT. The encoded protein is CASSLDYFDTQYF.

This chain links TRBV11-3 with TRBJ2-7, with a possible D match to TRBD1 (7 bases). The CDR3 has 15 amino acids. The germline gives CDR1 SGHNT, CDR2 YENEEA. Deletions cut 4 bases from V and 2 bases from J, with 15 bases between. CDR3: CASSSGGGNAYEQYF. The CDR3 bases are TGTGCCAGCAGCTCCGGAGGGGGCAACGCCTACGAGCAGTACTTC.

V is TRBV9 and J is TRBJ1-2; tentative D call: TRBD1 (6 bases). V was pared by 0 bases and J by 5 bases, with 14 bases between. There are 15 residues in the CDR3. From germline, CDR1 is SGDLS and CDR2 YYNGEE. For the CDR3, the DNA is TGTGCCAGCAGCGTAGACGGGACAAGATGGTATGGCTACACCTTC. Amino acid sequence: CASSVDGTRWYGYTF.